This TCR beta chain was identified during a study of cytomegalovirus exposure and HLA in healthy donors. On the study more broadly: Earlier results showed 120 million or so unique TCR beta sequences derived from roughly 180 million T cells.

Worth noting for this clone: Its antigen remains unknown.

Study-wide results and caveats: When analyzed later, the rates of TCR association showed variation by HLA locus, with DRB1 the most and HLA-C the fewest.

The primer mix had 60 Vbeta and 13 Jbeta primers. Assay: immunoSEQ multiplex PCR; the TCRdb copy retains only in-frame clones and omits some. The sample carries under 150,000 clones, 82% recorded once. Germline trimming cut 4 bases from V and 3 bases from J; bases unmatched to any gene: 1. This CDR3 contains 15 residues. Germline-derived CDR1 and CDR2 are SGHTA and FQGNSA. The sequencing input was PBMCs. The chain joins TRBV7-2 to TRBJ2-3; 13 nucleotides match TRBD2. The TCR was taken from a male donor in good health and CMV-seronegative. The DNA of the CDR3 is TGTGCCAGCAGCTGGACTAGCGGGAGAACAGATACGCAGTATTTT. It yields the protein CASSWTSGRTDTQYF.